Below are 18 T cell receptor beta chains sequenced from a single sample in a study of T cells in Graves' hyperthyroidism and ophthalmopathy. Amplified TCR beta CDR3 regions derived from RNA transcripts. The primer set for the first-round RT-PCR of the TCR CDR3 was HTBI. TCRdb itself ran the multiplex PCR reads through MiXCR, one entry per CDR3 protein. The top ten clones hold 47% of a sample with 560,000 or so distinct CDR3 sequences, 15% to 20% of them seen once. Sequencing was carried out using blood. The origin of the receptors is a man aged 35 to 55 with Graves' ophthalmopathy.

This clonotype was observed many times. The V and J genes are TRBV11-2 and TRBJ2-5, with D perhaps being TRBD1 or TRBD2 (5 bases each). The V end was cut by 6 bases, the J end by 3 bases, with 14 bases between. This CDR3 contains 14 residues. Germline CDR1 is SGHAT and CDR2 is FQNNGV. The chain's CDR3 is CASRFPGTKETQYF. CDR3 DNA sequence: TGTGCCAGCAGATTCCCCGGGACCAAAGAGACCCAGTACTTC.

In the case of this clonotype: This may arise from a read error, as a much more abundant clone is one base away. The chain couples TRBV12-3 or TRBV12-4 to TRBJ1-1; tentatively, D is TRBD1 (5 bases). V lost 3 bases and J 2 bases, leaving 13 bases between the germline ends. The CDR3 extends over 15 amino acids. The CDR3 loop is CASSLTGGSNTEAFF. CDR3 coding DNA: TGTGCCAGCAGTTTGACGGGGGGGTCCAACACTGAAGCTTTCTTT.

The chain combines TRBV6-2 or TRBV6-3 with TRBJ2-3; 9 positions agree with TRBD2. Unmatched junction bases numbered 9, after V lost 5 bases and J lost 3 bases. Germline V gives CDR1 MNHEY, CDR2 SVGEGT. This CDR3 is 16 amino acids long. The CDR3 nucleotides read TGTGCCAGCAGTGCCTCTAGCGGGATCGGGACAGATACGCAGTATTTT. Its protein is CASSASSGIGTDTQYF.

The table lists this clonotype with many counts. The genes are TRBV4-1 and TRBJ2-7; a possible D gene is TRBD2 (5 bases). The germline V gene encodes CDR1 MGHRA and CDR2 YSYEKL. The CDR3 runs to 14 residues. V was shortened by 2 bases and J by 0 bases, with 8 bases between the two germline ends. The CDR3 sequence: CASSQIGVSYEQYF. CDR3 sequence (DNA): TGCGCCAGCAGCCAAATCGGGGTCTCCTACGAGCAGTACTTC.

The chain joins TRBV12-3 or TRBV12-4 to TRBJ1-1; 9 bases are shared with TRBD1. With 8 bases clipped from V and 1 base from J, the junction kept 17 bases outside the gene matches. The CDR3 length is 18 residues. The CDR3 bases are TGTGCCAGCCCTTCGACGTCGACAGGGGGAATGGGGAACACTGAAGCTTTCTTT. Encoded protein: CASPSTSTGGMGNTEAFF.

The table lists this clonotype with many counts. This sequence joins TRBV20-1 and TRBJ2-7, with 7 nucleotides matching TRBD1. There are 13 residues in the CDR3. Germline V gene lookup returns CDR1 DFQATT and CDR2 SNEGSKA (reference sequence). Trimming took 5 bases from V and 5 from J; bases not matched to a gene: 9. As DNA, the CDR3 is TGCAGTGCTGCGGACAGGATGAGGGACGAGCAGTACTTC. Translation: CSAADRMRDEQYF.

In its sample, this clonotype was seen many times. The genes are TRBV12-3 or TRBV12-4 and TRBJ2-2; the D call may be TRBD1 or TRBD2 (5 bases each). The CDR3 extends over 17 amino acids. V was cut by 0 bases and J by 2 bases, with 13 bases left in between. Here the CDR3 DNA reads TGTGCCAGCAGTTTAGCAGGGGCGCGGGTCAACACCGGGGAGCTGTTTTTT. Amino acids: CASSLAGARVNTGELFF.

CDR3 residues: CASSLEGVRQYF. As DNA, the CDR3 is TGTGCCAGCAGTCTGGAGGGGGTAAGGCAGTATTTT. The chain couples TRBV6-2 or TRBV6-3 to TRBJ2-3, with D perhaps TRBD1 or TRBD2 (6 bases each). V was cut by 5 bases and J by 11 bases, with 14 bases left in between. Germline V CDR1 and CDR2: MNHEY, SVGEGT. CDR3 length equals 12 residues.

The genes are TRBV12-3 or TRBV12-4 and TRBJ1-6; TRBD1 matches at 7 bases. Trimming cost V 4 bases and J 9 bases; bases outside gene matches: 9. The CDR3 runs 15 residues. CDR3 sequence reads: CASSSTAGGGSPLHF. The CDR3 region has the DNA TGTGCCAGCAGTTCAACCGCAGGGGGGGGTTCACCCCTCCACTTT.

Here the CDR3 DNA reads TGCAGTGCTAGACCCCAACGGCGGTCTAGCACAGATACGCAGTATTTT. Protein sequence: CSARPQRRSSTDTQYF. The V and J genes are TRBV20-1 and TRBJ2-3; D ambiguous. V lost 2 bases and J 0 bases, leaving 15 bases between the germline ends. Germline CDR1 DFQATT, CDR2 SNEGSKA (reference sequence). The CDR3 runs to 16 residues.

In the case of this clonotype: A much bigger clone sits one base away, suggesting this may be a read error. The V gene is TRBV18, the J gene TRBJ1-5, with D perhaps TRBD1 (6 bases). CDR3 length: 14 residues. The V gene lost 8 bases and the J gene lost 7 bases, with 18 bases spanning the gap. CDR1 is KGHSH, CDR2 LQKENI, per germline. This CDR3 is CASPLDRIEQPQHF. The CDR3 nucleotides read TGTGCCAGCCCTCTTGACAGGATTGAGCAGCCCCAGCATTTT.

V and J are TRBV4-2 and TRBJ1-2; 8 bases fit TRBD1. Trimming removed 1 base from V and 6 bases from J; junction bases left unmatched: 13. There are 17 residues in the CDR3. CDR1 is LGHNA, CDR2 YNFKEQ, per germline. In DNA, the CDR3 is TGTGCCAGCAGCCAAGCTGGACAGGGAACCCCCTGGGATGGCTACACCTTC. Its protein product is CASSQAGQGTPWDGYTF.

This clonotype appeared many times. The CDR3 sequence: CASSGLPSYGGEQFF. The CDR3 DNA reads as TGTGCCAGCAGTGGACTACCCTCCTACGGGGGTGAGCAGTTCTTC. The chain links TRBV2 to TRBJ2-1, with a weak D call TRBD2 (6 bases). The CDR3 spans 15 residues. Germline CDR1 is SNHLY and CDR2 is FYNNEI. Trimming left V 4 bases short and J 9 bases short, with 19 bases between.

The sample holds one count of this clonotype. CDR3 loop: CASSQRTQAFF. The DNA of the CDR3 is TGTGCCAGCAGCCAAAGAACTCAAGCTTTCTTT. The V gene is TRBV6-2 or TRBV6-3, the J gene TRBJ1-1; no clear D gene. With 6 bases removed from V and 9 bases from J, the gap between germline ends came to 11 bases. The CDR3 is made up of 11 amino acids. The V gene's germline CDR1 is MNHEY and CDR2 SVGEGT.

The chain recombines TRBV12-3 or TRBV12-4 with TRBJ2-2; 7 nucleotides match TRBD1. The V segment lost 8 bases and the J segment 4 bases; nucleotides outside the gene matches: 4. The CDR3 has 13 residues. CDR3 nucleotide sequence: TGTGCCAGCCAGGGACAGCCCACCGGGGAGCTGTTTTTT. Protein: CASQGQPTGELFF.

CDR3 DNA: TGTGCCAGCAGCTCCGGGGGCATATACTCTGGAAACACCATATATTTT. Translating gives CASSSGGIYSGNTIYF. The V call is TRBV7-9, the J call TRBJ1-3; possible D gene TRBD1, 6 bases. The CDR3 is 16 amino acids. In germline, CDR1 is SEHNR, CDR2 FQNEAQ (reference sequence). V was cut by 4 bases and J by 0 bases, with 13 bases left in between.

This clonotype has a handful of counts. The chain employs TRBV30 and TRBJ1-5, with D unclear. The germline V and J ends were trimmed by 0 bases and 10 bases, with 10 bases remaining between them. CDR3 length equals 12 residues. Germline lookup yields CDR1 GTSNPN and CDR2 SVGIG (reference sequence). The DNA of the CDR3 is TGTGCCTGGAGTGTACCAACCCAACCCCAGCATTTT. The encoded protein is CAWSVPTQPQHF.

The rearrangement links TRBV20-1 to TRBJ1-6, with D possibly being TRBD1 (5 bases). Germline loops: CDR1 DFQATT, CDR2 SNEGSKA (reference sequence). The length of the CDR3 is 13 residues. V was pared by 3 bases and J by 4 bases, with 7 bases between. This CDR3 is CSASGGYNSPLHF. CDR3 nucleotide sequence: TGCAGTGCTAGCGGGGGATATAATTCACCCCTCCACTTT.